A selection of T cell receptor beta chains follows, all from one sample in a study of blood T cells in healthy people across ages. TCRdb redid the calling of the 5' RACE reads with MiXCR, one entry per CDR3 protein. The sample shows about 380,000 distinct CDR3 sequences, approximately 47% of them seen only once. The specimen sequenced was blood. These TCRs come from a man between 60 and 70 years old in good health. Both conserved end residues are part of each CDR3. The D gene is left open where the match is weak.

CDR3 | D | V
CASSRRGEGDTQYF | NA | TRBV6-6
CASLAGSYNEQFF | TRBD2 | TRBV7-9
CASSQDGRGIGETQYF | NA | TRBV4-1
CASSLDAGQGVYGYTF | TRBD1 | TRBV7-2
CASSPLSSYEQYF | NA | TRBV5-1
CAISGSLAGGRNEQFF | TRBD2 | TRBV10-3
CACSAAKGNGETQYF | NA | TRBV10-2
CASSRDPDGYTF | NA | TRBV6-5
CSAGKGSGETQYF | NA | TRBV20-1
CSGPPSGRVQGEQFF | TRBD2 | TRBV20-1
CSAGGPKRDGYTF | NA | TRBV20-1
CASSFLGDTQYF | NA | TRBV7-3
CASSQVHRDRVSYEQYF | TRBD1 | TRBV4-1
CASSRRTSAEQYF | NA | TRBV12-3/TRBV12-4
CASSLSIRYTDTQYF | NA | TRBV7-2
CASSDRGAAFGGYTF | NA | TRBV6-4